These T cell receptor beta chains were read from a single sample in a study of blood T cell repertoires in COVID-19. Using immunoSEQ multiplex PCR, the repertoire was profiled, and TCRdb retains in-frame clones only, with some absent. The repertoire holds more than 85,000 clones, with over 70% as singletons. The sample taken for sequencing was peripheral blood. The receptor set was obtained from an elderly man with active or convalescent COVID-19. Both conserved end residues are part of each CDR3. D genes are given only for firm matches. Clone size is shown for a subset of rows, as once, few, many or a class of expanded clone.

clone size | D gene | J gene | V gene | CDR3 length | CDR3 protein | CDR3 DNA
- | - | TRBJ1-3 | TRBV2 | 15 | CASSVRVASGNTIYF | TGTGCCAGCAGTGTCAGGGTAGCTTCTGGAAACACCATATATTTT
many | - | TRBJ1-5 | TRBV24-1 | 14 | CATSDASSGQPQHF | TGTGCCACCAGTGATGCCTCTTCGGGGCAGCCCCAGCATTTT
once | - | TRBJ1-2 | TRBV7-2 | 14 | CASSPGYRDYGYTF | TGTGCCAGCAGCCCTGGTTACAGGGATTATGGCTACACCTTC
- | - | TRBJ1-6 | TRBV19 | 15 | CASSWGLSRNSPLHF | TGTGCCAGTAGTTGGGGGCTGTCAAGGAATTCACCCCTCCACTTT
once | TRBD1 | TRBJ2-3 | TRBV10-1 | 16 | CASSLLDRSSTDTQYF | TGCGCCAGCAGCCTTTTGGACAGGAGCAGCACAGATACGCAGTATTTT
- | - | TRBJ1-2 | TRBV6-2/TRBV6-3 | 15 | CASSYSIGDVYGYTF | TGTGCCAGCAGTTACTCGATCGGGGATGTCTATGGCTACACCTTC
- | - | TRBJ2-1 | TRBV6-4 | 16 | CASSDRSSGPYNEQFF | TGTGCCAGCAGTGACCGAAGTAGCGGTCCCTACAATGAGCAGTTCTTC
- | TRBD1 | TRBJ2-1 | TRBV28 | 12 | CASRRGLGEQFF | TGTGCCAGCAGAAGGGGGCTAGGTGAGCAGTTCTTC
- | TRBD1 | TRBJ2-5 | TRBV5-6 | 15 | CASSAGTGRRETQYF | TGTGCCAGCAGCGCTGGGACAGGGCGGAGGGAGACCCAGTACTTC
- | TRBD1 | TRBJ2-5 | TRBV2 | 13 | CASRGQGEETQYF | TGTGCCAGCAGGGGACAGGGGGAGGAGACCCAGTACTTC
- | - | TRBJ1-6 | TRBV9 | 14 | CASSARQEDSPLHF | TGTGCCAGCAGCGCACGACAGGAAGATTCACCCCTCCACTTT
- | TRBD1 | TRBJ1-2 | TRBV19 | 14 | CASSIRQGAYGYTF | TGTGCCAGTAGTATTCGACAGGGGGCCTATGGCTACACCTTC
- | - | TRBJ2-6 | TRBV7-6 | 18 | CASSPRGQPISGANVLTF | TGTGCCAGCAGTCCCCGTGGACAGCCGATCTCTGGGGCCAACGTCCTGACTTTC
- | - | TRBJ2-3 | TRBV30 | 16 | CASGDDRVGATDTQYF | TGTGCCTCGGGGGATGACAGGGTGGGAGCCACAGATACGCAGTATTTT
- | - | TRBJ2-7 | TRBV6-6 | 12 | CASSYSGGEQYF | TGTGCCAGCAGTTACTCTGGCGGCGAGCAGTACTTC
- | - | TRBJ1-5 | TRBV19 | 19 | CASSISAFRGDGSNQPQHF | TGTGCCAGTAGTATTAGTGCCTTTCGGGGGGATGGAAGCAATCAGCCCCAGCATTTT
- | - | TRBJ2-7 | TRBV6-5 | 15 | CASRPDSSNSYEQYF | TGTGCCAGCAGACCCGACAGCTCAAACTCCTACGAGCAGTACTTC
- | TRBD1 | TRBJ2-2 | TRBV9 | 14 | CASSVGQYTGELFF | TGTGCCAGCAGCGTGGGACAGTACACCGGGGAGCTGTTTTTT
- | - | TRBJ2-7 | TRBV9 | 11 | CASGTPYEQYF | TGTGCCAGTGGCACACCCTACGAGCAGTACTTC
many | - | TRBJ1-5 | TRBV6-2/TRBV6-3 | 16 | CASSWPRTSSNQPQHF | TGTGCCAGCAGTTGGCCCCGGACTTCTAGCAATCAGCCCCAGCATTTT
- | TRBD1 | TRBJ2-1 | TRBV4-1 | 15 | CASSLGQGVYNEQFF | TGCGCCAGCAGCCTGGGACAGGGGGTGTACAATGAGCAGTTCTTC
- | - | TRBJ2-5 | TRBV28 | 16 | CASSSALGGGRETQYF | TGTGCCAGCAGTTCAGCACTGGGCGGGGGCCGGGAGACCCAGTACTTC
- | - | TRBJ1-6 | TRBV27 | 14 | CASSLGRDNSPLHF | TGTGCCAGCAGTTTAGGCAGGGATAATTCACCCCTCCACTTT
- | TRBD2 | TRBJ2-1 | TRBV5-4 | 18 | CASSRGGAILDSYNEQFF | TGTGCCAGCAGCCGGGGGGGGGCCATTCTGGACTCCTACAATGAGCAGTTCTTC
- | - | TRBJ1-4 | TRBV2 | 15 | CASRKEVGTNEKLFF | TGTGCCAGCAGGAAGGAGGTGGGGACTAATGAAAAACTGTTTTTT
once | TRBD2 | TRBJ2-7 | TRBV2 | 15 | CASTRGASGGYEQYF | TGTGCCAGCACCCGGGGGGCTAGCGGGGGGTACGAGCAGTACTTC
- | TRBD2 | TRBJ2-2 | TRBV9 | 16 | CASSRTSGGITGELFF | TGTGCCAGCAGCCGGACTAGCGGGGGGATCACCGGGGAGCTGTTTTTT
medium-sized | - | TRBJ2-3 | TRBV5-1 | 14 | CASSLDPGINTQYF | TGCGCCAGCAGCTTGGACCCAGGGATCAATACGCAGTATTTT
- | TRBD1 | TRBJ1-1 | TRBV18 | 14 | CASSPTGRNTEAFF | TGTGCCAGCTCACCGACAGGGAGGAACACTGAAGCTTTCTTT
- | TRBD1 | TRBJ1-5 | TRBV9 | 16 | CASSVDGTGLGQPQHF | TGTGCCAGCAGCGTAGATGGGACAGGATTAGGTCAGCCCCAGCATTTT
few | - | TRBJ2-7 | TRBV6-1 | 15 | CASSEGGAGRREQYF | TGTGCCAGCAGTGAAGGCGGGGCAGGGCGGCGCGAGCAGTACTTC
- | - | TRBJ2-5 | TRBV7-8 | 19 | CASSSSYQHLERSRETQYF | TGTGCCAGCAGCTCGTCCTACCAGCACCTAGAGCGTTCCCGCGAGACCCAGTACTTC
- | - | TRBJ1-5 | TRBV6-6 | 16 | CASSYSAIRGDWPQHF | TGTGCCAGCAGTTACTCTGCGATAAGGGGTGATTGGCCCCAGCATTTT
- | - | TRBJ1-2 | TRBV25-1 | 13 | CASSPGVGYGYTF | TGTGCCAGCAGCCCCGGGGTAGGCTATGGCTACACCTTC